This TCR beta chain came from a study of blood T cell repertoires in COVID-19. Per the original data handling: For nucleated cells, counts were estimated from reference gene primer amplification. TCRdb keeps only in-frame clones here, not all; method: immunoSEQ multiplex PCR. Clonal size and the V and J genes are those of that table, whereas D and trimming came from the DNA. This sample has about 180,000 clones, with around 80% found just once. A COVID-19 case had been met by exposed participants during the 2 weeks before study entry. The trim removed 5 bases at V and 3 bases at J, leaving 7 bases unmatched. The CDR3 length is 15 residues. Germline V gene sequence: CDR1 SGHTA, CDR2 FQGTGA.

The TCR was taken from a man aged 55 to 69 who had been exposed to COVID-19. The V and J genes are TRBV7-3 and TRBJ2-1; 7 nucleotides align to TRBD2. What was sequenced was PBMCs or T cells enriched from blood (not recorded which). The DNA for the CDR3 is TGTGCCAGCAGCGTGGGAGGGGACGGCTACAATGAGCAGTTCTTC. Its translation: CASSVGGDGYNEQFF.